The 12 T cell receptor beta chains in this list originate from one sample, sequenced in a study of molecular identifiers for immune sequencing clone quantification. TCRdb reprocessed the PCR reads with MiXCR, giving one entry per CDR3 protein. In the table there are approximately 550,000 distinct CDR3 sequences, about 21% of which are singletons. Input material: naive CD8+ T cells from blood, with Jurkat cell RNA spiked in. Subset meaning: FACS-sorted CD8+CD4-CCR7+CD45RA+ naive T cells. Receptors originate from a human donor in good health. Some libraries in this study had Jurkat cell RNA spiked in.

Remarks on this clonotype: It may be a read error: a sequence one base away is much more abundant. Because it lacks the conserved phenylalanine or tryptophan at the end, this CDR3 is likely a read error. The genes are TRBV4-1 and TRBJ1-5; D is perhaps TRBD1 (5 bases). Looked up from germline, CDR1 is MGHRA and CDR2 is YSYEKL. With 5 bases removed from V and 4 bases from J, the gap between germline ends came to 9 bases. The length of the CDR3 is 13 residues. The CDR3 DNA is TGCGCCAGCAGCTATGACAGAAATCAGCCCCAGCATTCT. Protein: CASSYDRNQPQHS.

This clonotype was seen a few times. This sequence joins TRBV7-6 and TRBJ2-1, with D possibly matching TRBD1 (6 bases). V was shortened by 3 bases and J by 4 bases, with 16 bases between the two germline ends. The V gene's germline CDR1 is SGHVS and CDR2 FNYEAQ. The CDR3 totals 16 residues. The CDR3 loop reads CASSLGVGTRYNEQFF. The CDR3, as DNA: TGTGCCAGCAGCTTGGGAGTCGGGACAAGGTACAATGAGCAGTTCTTC.

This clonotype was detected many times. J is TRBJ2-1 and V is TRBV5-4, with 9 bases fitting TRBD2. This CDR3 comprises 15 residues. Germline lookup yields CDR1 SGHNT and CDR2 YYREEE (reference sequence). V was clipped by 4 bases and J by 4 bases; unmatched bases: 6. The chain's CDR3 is CASSRTSELYNEQFF. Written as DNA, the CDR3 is TGTGCCAGCAGCCGGACTAGCGAGCTTTACAATGAGCAGTTCTTC.

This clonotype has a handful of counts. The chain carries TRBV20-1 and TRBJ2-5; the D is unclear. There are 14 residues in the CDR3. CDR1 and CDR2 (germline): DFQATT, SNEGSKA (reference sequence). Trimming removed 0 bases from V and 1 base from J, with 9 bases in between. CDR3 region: CSARDSAFQETQYF. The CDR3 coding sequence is TGCAGTGCTAGAGATTCAGCCTTCCAAGAGACCCAGTACTTC.

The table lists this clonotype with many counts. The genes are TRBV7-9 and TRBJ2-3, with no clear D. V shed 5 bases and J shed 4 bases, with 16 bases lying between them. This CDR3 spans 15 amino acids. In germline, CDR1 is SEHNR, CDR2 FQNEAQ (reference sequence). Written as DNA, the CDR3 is TGTGCCAGCAGCCACCTACAGCCCGGTGCAGATACGCAGTATTTT. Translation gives CASSHLQPGADTQYF.

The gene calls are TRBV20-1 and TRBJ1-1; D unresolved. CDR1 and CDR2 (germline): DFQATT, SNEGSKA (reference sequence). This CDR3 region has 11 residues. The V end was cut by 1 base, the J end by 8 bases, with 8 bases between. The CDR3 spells CSARAGSEAFF. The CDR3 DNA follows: TGCAGTGCTAGAGCGGGCTCCGAAGCTTTCTTT.

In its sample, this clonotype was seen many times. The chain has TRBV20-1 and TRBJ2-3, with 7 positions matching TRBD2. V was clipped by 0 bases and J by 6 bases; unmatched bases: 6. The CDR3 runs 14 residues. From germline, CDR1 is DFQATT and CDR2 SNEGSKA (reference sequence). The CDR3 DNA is TGCAGTGCTAGAGACTTTGGACTAGAGGATACGCAGTATTTT. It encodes CSARDFGLEDTQYF.

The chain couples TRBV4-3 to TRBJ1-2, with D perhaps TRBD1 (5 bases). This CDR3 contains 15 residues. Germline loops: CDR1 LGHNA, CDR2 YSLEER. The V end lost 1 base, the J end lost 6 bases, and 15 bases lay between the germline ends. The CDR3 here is CASSQVLSGIDGYTF. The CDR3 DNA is TGCGCCAGCAGCCAAGTCTTGTCAGGGATCGATGGCTACACCTTC.

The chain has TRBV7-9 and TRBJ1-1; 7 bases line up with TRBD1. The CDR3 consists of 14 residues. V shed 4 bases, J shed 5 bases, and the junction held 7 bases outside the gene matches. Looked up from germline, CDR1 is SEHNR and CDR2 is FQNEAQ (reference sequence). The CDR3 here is CASSSRQGSTEAFF. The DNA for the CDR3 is TGTGCCAGCAGCTCCCGACAGGGATCAACTGAAGCTTTCTTT.

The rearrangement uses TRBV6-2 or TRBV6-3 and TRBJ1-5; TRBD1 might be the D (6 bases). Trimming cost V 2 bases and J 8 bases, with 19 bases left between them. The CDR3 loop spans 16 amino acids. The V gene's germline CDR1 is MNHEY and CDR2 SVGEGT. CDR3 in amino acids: CASSYLPGATIKPQHF. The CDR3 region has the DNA TGTGCCAGCAGTTACCTTCCAGGGGCCACGATCAAGCCCCAGCATTTT.

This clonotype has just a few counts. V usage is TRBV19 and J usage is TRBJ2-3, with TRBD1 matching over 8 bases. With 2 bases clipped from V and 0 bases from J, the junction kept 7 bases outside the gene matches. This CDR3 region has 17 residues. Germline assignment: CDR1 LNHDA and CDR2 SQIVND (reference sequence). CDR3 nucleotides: TGTGCCAGTAGTATATATGGGCAGGGGGCTAGCACAGATACGCAGTATTTT. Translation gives CASSIYGQGASTDTQYF.

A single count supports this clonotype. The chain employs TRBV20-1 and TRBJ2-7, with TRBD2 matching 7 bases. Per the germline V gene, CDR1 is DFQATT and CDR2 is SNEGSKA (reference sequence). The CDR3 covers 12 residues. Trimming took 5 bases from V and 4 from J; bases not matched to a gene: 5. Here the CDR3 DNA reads TGCAGTGCTGGGGACTACCAATACGAGCAGTACTTC. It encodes CSAGDYQYEQYF.